The 7 T cell receptor beta chains in this list originate from one sample, sequenced in a study of blood T cell repertoires in COVID-19. Measured with immunoSEQ multiplex PCR; TCRdb has only the in-frame clones, and not every one. The data hold just over 95,000 clones, with roughly 87% observed a single time. Sequenced: peripheral blood. The receptors here all came from a man older than 75 with acute or convalescent COVID-19.

V usage is TRBV13 and J usage is TRBJ2-7; TRBD1 aligns across 7 bases. Germline-derived CDR1 and CDR2 are PRHDT and FYEKMQ (reference sequence). Trimming removed 3 bases from V and 8 bases from J; junction bases left unmatched: 4. There are 12 residues in the CDR3. The CDR3: CASSFDRAKQYF. The CDR3 region has the DNA TGTGCCAGCAGCTTCGACAGGGCGAAGCAGTACTTC.

The chain is built from TRBV7-9 and TRBJ2-7; weak D call: TRBD1 (6 bases). The CDR3 extends over 16 amino acids. The germline CDR1 and CDR2 sequences are SEHNR and FQNEAQ (reference sequence). V shed 5 bases and J shed 2 bases, with 19 bases lying between them. The DNA of the CDR3 is TGTGCCAGCAGCACCGACAGGCCTAAACTCCCCTACGAGCAGTACTTC. Translating gives CASSTDRPKLPYEQYF.

V usage is TRBV21-1 and J usage is TRBJ2-1; the table's D call, TRBD2, has no DNA check behind it. TRBV21-1 is reported as a pseudogene. This CDR3 has 15 residues. CDR3 sequence (DNA): TGTGCCAGCAGCAGACTAGCGGGAGGATACAATGAGCAGTTCTTC. Its translation: CASSRLAGGYNEQFF.

This chain connects TRBV15 to TRBJ1-5, with D possibly TRBD1 on 6 matching bases. The CDR3 is made up of 14 amino acids. The germline CDR1 and CDR2 sequences are LNHNV and YYDKDF (reference sequence). Deletions cut 3 bases from V and 5 bases from J, with 11 bases between. CDR3 coding DNA: TGTGCCACCAGCAGCAACAGGGTTTATCAGCCCCAGCATTTT. Encoded protein: CATSSNRVYQPQHF.

The J gene is TRBJ2-7, the V gene TRBV6-5, with 8 bases identical to TRBD1. Germline CDR1 is MNHEY and CDR2 is SVGAGI. V lost 2 bases and J lost 6; bases outside the gene matches: 6. The CDR3 is 14 residues long. For the CDR3, the DNA is TGTGCCAGCAGTTACCGGGCAGGGGGCATCGAGCAGTACTTC. Translating gives CASSYRAGGIEQYF.

V gene TRBV19 combines with J gene TRBJ2-1; 7 bases are a match to TRBD1. The V gene end was trimmed by 6 bases and the J gene end by 5 bases; junction bases not matched to a gene: 7. From germline, CDR1 is LNHDA and CDR2 SQIVND (reference sequence). This CDR3 spans 14 amino acids. In DNA form, the CDR3 reads TGTGCCAGTAGCGGGGACAGTCTAAACAATGAGCAGTTCTTC. This sequence encodes CASSGDSLNNEQFF.

The chain combines TRBV6-2 or TRBV6-3 with TRBJ2-5; D gene uncertain. The germline V and J ends were trimmed by 2 bases and 4 bases, with 5 bases remaining between them. This CDR3 region has 12 residues. The germline gives CDR1 MNHEY, CDR2 SVGEGT. The DNA of the CDR3 is TGTGCCAGCAGTTACGAGCCAGAGACCCAGTACTTC. It yields the protein CASSYEPETQYF.